The T cell receptor (beta chain) under discussion was sequenced for a study of Ad26.COV2.S vaccination and SARS-CoV-2 variants. Background on the study: Donor participated within the Ad26.COV2.S arm of the COV1001 trial. Study outcomes and limitations: Comparable non-spike TCR breadth was observed in vaccine and placebo recipients.

Noted treatment: some 20 received Ad26.COV2.S at low or high dose, single or two shots; about five received placebo; per-sample allocation not given. Specimen acquisition occurred on day 63 following the initial vaccine or placebo injection. Notes on this clone: Its antigen is not known.

V was pared by 8 bases and J by 5 bases, with 10 bases of the junction left unmatched. This CDR3 spans 15 amino acids. Germline V gene data show CDR1 as MNHEY and CDR2 as SVGAGI. This table comes from immunoSEQ multiplex PCR, and its TCRdb copy is limited to in-frame clones, with some not included. The sample contains roughly 350,000 clones, 86% of which appear only once. The clonotype originates from a person between 18 and 65 years old who received the Ad26.COV2.S COVID-19 vaccine or a placebo. Sequencing was performed on peripheral blood, taken in a trial of Ad26.COV2.S vaccine versus placebo. V is TRBV6-5 and J is TRBJ1-4, with 8 positions matching TRBD1. The CDR3 loop reads CASAQATGANEKLFF. The CDR3 nucleotides are TGTGCCAGCGCGCAAGCGACAGGGGCGAATGAAAAACTGTTTTTT.